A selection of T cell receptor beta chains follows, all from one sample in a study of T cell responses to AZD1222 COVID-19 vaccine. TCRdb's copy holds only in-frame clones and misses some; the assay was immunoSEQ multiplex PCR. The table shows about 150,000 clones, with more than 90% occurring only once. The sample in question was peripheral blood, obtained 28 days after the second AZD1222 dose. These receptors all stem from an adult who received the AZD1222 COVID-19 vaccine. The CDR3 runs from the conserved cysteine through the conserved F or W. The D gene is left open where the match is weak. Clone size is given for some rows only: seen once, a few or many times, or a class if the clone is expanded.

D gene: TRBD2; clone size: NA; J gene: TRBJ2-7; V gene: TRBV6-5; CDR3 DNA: TGTGCCAGCACCGGGACTAGCGGAGCGGAAGGGCAGTACTTC; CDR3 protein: CASTGTSGAEGQYF
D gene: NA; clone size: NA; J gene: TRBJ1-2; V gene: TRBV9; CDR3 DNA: TGTGCCAGCACCCTGGGGGTCGGAGCGGATGGCTACACCTTC; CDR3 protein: CASTLGVGADGYTF
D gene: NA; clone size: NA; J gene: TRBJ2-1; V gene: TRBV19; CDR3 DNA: TGTGCCAGTAGCGGATTGGGGGCCGGGGATGAGCAGTTCTTC; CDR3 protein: CASSGLGAGDEQFF
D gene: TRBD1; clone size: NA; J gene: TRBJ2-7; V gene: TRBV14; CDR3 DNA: TGTGCCAGCAGCCAAGTAGGGACAGGGGGCCACGAGCAGTACTTC; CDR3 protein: CASSQVGTGGHEQYF
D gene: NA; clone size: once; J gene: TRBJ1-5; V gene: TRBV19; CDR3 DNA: TGTGCCAGTAGTATTCCCGGGGCAGGGTATCAGCCCCAGCATTTT; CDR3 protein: CASSIPGAGYQPQHF
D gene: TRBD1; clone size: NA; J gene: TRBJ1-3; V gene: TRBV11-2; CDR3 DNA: TGTGCCAGTCTAGACCTACACAGGGGATCTACTGGAAACACCATATATTTT; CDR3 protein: CASLDLHRGSTGNTIYF
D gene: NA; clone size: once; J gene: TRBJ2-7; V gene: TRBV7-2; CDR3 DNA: TGTGCCAGCAGCCGGGATTTCGGTTACGAGCAGTACTTC; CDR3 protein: CASSRDFGYEQYF
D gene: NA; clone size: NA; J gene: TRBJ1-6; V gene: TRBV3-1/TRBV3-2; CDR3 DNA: TGTGCCAGCAGCCTAGGACGGAGAGATAATTCACCCCTCCACTTT; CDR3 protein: CASSLGRRDNSPLHF
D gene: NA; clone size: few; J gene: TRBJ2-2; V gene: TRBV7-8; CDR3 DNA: TGTGCCAGCAGCTTAGTAGTCCTAACCGGGGAGCTGTTTTTT; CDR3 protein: CASSLVVLTGELFF
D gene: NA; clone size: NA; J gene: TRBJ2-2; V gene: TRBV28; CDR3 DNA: TGTGCCAGCAGGAGGACCGGGGAGCTGTTTTTT; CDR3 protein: CASRRTGELFF
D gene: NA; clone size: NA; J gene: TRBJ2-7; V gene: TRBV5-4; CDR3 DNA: TGTGCCAGCAGCGGGTATGGCCGGGGTTACGAGCAGTACTTC; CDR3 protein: CASSGYGRGYEQYF
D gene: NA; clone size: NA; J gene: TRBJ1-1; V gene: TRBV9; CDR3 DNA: TGTGCCAGCAGCGTAGGTCGGGGGGGCCTGAACACTGAAGCTTTCTTT; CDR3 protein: CASSVGRGGLNTEAFF
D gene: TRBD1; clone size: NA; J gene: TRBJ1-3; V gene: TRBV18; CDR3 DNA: TGTGCCAGCTCCCCATTGGTCGGGACAGAGAGTTCTGGAAACACCATATATTTT; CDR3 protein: CASSPLVGTESSGNTIYF
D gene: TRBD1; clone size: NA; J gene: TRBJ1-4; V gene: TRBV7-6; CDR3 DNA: TGTGCCAGCAGCTTAGGGGGACAGGGATCCCCAACTAATGAAAAACTGTTTTTT; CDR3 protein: CASSLGGQGSPTNEKLFF
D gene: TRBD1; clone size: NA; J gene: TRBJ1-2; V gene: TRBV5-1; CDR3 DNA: TGCGCCAGCAGCCTAGGGACAGGGGTAGCTAACTATGGCTACACCTTC; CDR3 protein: CASSLGTGVANYGYTF
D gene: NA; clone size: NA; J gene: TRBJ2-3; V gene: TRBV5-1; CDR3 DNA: TGCGCCAGCAGCTTGACTTCCCGCTTGCAAGATACGCAGTATTTT; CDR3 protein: CASSLTSRLQDTQYF
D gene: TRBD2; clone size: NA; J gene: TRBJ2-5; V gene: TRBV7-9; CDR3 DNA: TGTGCCAGCAGCCGTCCCGGGACTAGCGGTAGGGAGACCCAGTACTTC; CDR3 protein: CASSRPGTSGRETQYF
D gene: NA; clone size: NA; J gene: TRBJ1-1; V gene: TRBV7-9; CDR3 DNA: TGTGCCAGCAGCGGGGAGGACACAAAAAGCACTGAAGCTTTCTTT; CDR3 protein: CASSGEDTKSTEAFF
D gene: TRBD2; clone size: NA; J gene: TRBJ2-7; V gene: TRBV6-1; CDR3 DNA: TGTGCCAGCAGTGAAGTTATGAGCGGGGGTTCCTACGAGCAGTACTTC; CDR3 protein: CASSEVMSGGSYEQYF
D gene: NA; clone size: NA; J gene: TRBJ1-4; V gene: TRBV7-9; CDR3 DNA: TGTGCCAGCAGCTTAAGAGGGGCTGCTAATGAAAAACTGTTTTTT; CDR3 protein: CASSLRGAANEKLFF
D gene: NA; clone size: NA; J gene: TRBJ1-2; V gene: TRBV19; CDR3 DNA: TGTGCCAGTAGGAACTTAGGACAGACTAACTATGGCTACACCTTC; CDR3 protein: CASRNLGQTNYGYTF
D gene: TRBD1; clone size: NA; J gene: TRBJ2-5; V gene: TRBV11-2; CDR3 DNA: TGTGCCAGCACCCCCCCGCAGGGGGCCCAAGAGACCCAGTACTTC; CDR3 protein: CASTPPQGAQETQYF
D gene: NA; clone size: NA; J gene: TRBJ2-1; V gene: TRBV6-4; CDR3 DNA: TGTGCCAGCTACTTGAGAGAGCAGTTCTTC; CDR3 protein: CASYLREQFF
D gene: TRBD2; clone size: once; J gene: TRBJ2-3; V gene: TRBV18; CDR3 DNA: TGTGCCAGCTCACCGCGAACCGGGACTAGCGGAACAGATACGCAGTATTTT; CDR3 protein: CASSPRTGTSGTDTQYF
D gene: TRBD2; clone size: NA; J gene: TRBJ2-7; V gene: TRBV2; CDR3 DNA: TGTGCCAGCAGTCCCCGGGCGGGGGGGTTTGGCTACGAGCAGTACTTC; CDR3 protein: CASSPRAGGFGYEQYF
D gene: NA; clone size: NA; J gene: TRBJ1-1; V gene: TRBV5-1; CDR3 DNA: TGCGCCAGCAGCCTGGGACACCCTATTGTGAACACTGAAGCTTTCTTT; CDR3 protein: CASSLGHPIVNTEAFF
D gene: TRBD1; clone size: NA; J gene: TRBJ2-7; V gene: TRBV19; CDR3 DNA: TGTGCCAGTAGTAGTCAGGGGGCCCTTTCCTACGAGCAGTACTTC; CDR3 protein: CASSSQGALSYEQYF
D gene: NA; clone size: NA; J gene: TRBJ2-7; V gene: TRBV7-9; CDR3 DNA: TGTGCCAGCAGCTTAGGAGACGTCCTGGGCAGAGAGCAGTACTTC; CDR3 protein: CASSLGDVLGREQYF
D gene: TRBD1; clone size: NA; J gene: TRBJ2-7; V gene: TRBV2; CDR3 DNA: TGTGCCAGCATCCGGACAGGGGGTAGCTACGAGCAGTACTTC; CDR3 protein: CASIRTGGSYEQYF
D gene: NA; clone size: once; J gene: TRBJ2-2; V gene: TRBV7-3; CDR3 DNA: TGTGCCAGCAGTTGGGGGCCCACCGGGGAGCTGTTTTTT; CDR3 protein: CASSWGPTGELFF
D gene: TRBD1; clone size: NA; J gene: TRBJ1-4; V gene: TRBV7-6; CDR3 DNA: TGTGCCAGCAGCCCCGGGACAGCGACTACTAATGAAAAACTGTTTTTT; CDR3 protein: CASSPGTATTNEKLFF
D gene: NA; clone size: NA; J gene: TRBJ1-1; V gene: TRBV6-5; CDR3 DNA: TGTGCCAGCGGTCCTGCTGAAGCTTTCTTT; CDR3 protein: CASGPAEAFF
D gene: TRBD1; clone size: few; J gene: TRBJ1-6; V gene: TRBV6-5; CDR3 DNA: TGTGCCAGCAGTTTACAGGGGGCACGATCACCCCTCCACTTT; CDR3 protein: CASSLQGARSPLHF
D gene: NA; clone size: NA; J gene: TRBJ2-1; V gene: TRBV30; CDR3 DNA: TGTGCCTGGAGCTCCTTGCCCGGGGCCGGGAATGAGCAGTTCTTC; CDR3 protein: CAWSSLPGAGNEQFF
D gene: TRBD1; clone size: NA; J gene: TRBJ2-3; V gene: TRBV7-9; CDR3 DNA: TGTGCCAGCAGCCCTGACAGGGACACGCAGTATTTT; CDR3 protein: CASSPDRDTQYF
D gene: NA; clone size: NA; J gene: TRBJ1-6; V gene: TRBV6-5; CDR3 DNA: TGTGCCAGCAGCAAGGGACCGGGGACTCTCACCCTCCACTTT; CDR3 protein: CASSKGPGTLTLHF
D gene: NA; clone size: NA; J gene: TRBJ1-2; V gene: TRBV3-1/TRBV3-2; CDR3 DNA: TGTGCCAGCAGCCACCGAGACGGTAGCTACACCTTC; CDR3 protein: CASSHRDGSYTF
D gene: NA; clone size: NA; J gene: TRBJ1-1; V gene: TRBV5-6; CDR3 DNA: TGTGCCAGCAGCTTACGGGGCTTCGCTGAAGCTTTCTTT; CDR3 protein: CASSLRGFAEAFF
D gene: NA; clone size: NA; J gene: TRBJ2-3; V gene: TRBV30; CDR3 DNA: TGTGCCTGGAGTCGTTCCAGGGGGAGGACGCAGTATTTT; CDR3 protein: CAWSRSRGRTQYF
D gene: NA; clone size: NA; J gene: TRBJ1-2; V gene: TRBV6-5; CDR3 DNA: TGTGCCAGCAGTTACTCGTCAGGGACTCCGCTAGTTGGCTACACCTTC; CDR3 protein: CASSYSSGTPLVGYTF
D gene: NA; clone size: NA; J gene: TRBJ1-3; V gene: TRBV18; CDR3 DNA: TGTGCCAGCTCACTTCGCAGGGCCAATCCTGGAAACACCATATATTTT; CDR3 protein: CASSLRRANPGNTIYF
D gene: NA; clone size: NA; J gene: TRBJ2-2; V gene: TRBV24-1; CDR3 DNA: TGTGCCACCAGTGATTCGACTGCTTACACCGGGGAGCTGTTTTTT; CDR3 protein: CATSDSTAYTGELFF
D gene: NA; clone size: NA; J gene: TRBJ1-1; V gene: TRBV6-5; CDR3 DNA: TGTGCCAGCGGCCATGAGCTGAACACTGAAGCTTTCTTT; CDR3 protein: CASGHELNTEAFF
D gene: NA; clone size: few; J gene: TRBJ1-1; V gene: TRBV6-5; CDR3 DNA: TGTGCCAGCAGTATCTCACAGGGAAGGGACACTGAAGCTTTCTTT; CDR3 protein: CASSISQGRDTEAFF
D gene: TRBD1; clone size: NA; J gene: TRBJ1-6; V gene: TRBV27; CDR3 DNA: TGTGCCAGCAGTCAGGGACAGAGCTCCTATAATTCACCCCTCCACTTT; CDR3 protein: CASSQGQSSYNSPLHF
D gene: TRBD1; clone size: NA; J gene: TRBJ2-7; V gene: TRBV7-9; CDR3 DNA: TGTGCCAGCAGCGCCGAACAGGGGAATCGGAACGAGCAGTACTTC; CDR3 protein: CASSAEQGNRNEQYF
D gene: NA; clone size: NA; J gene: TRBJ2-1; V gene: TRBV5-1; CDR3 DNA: TGCGCCAGCTATCCTGCCGCGGCTTACAATGAGCAGTTCTTC; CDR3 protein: CASYPAAAYNEQFF
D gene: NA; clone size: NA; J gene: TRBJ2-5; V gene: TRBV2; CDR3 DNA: TGTGCCAGCACCCGGACAGAAGAGACCCAGTACTTC; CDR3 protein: CASTRTEETQYF
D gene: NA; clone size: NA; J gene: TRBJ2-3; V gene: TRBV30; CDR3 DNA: TGTGCCTGGAGTCGTCCGGAGACGCAGTATTTT; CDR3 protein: CAWSRPETQYF
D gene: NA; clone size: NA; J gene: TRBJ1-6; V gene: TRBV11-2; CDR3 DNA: TGTGCCAGCAGCTTGATGATTCGGTCCCCCAATTCACCCCTCCACTTT; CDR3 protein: CASSLMIRSPNSPLHF
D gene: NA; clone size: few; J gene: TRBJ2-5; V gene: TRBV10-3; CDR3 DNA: TGTGCCATCAGTCCAAACCCCCAAGAGACCCAGTACTTC; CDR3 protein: CAISPNPQETQYF
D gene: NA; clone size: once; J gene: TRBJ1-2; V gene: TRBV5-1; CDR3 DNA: TGCGCCAGCAGGTCTCCGGGGTCTCCTAACTATGGCTACACCTTC; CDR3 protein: CASRSPGSPNYGYTF
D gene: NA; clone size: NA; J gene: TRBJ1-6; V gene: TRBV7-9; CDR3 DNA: TGTGCCAGTCAAGGTTCGGCAAATTCACCCCTCCACTTT; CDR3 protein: CASQGSANSPLHF
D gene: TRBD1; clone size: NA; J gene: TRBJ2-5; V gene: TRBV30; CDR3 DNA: TGTGCCTGGGACAGGGGGAAACAAGAGACCCAGTACTTC; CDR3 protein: CAWDRGKQETQYF
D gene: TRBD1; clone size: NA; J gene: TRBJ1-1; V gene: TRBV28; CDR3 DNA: TGTGCCAGCAGTTTCTCGGACAGGGTGGAAGCTTTCTTT; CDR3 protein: CASSFSDRVEAFF
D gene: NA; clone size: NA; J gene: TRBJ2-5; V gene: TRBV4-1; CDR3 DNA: TGCGCCAGCAGCCGGGGACTGACGATCGGGGAGACCCAGTACTTC; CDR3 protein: CASSRGLTIGETQYF
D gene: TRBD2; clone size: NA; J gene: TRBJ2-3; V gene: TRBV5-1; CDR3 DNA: TGCGCCAGCAAGGCTAGCGGGGTTTTCATAGATACGCAGTATTTT; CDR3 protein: CASKASGVFIDTQYF